This T cell receptor beta chain was recovered during a study of cytomegalovirus exposure and HLA in healthy donors (dated 2017 in TCRdb). Turning to the overall study: According to a later analysis, one platform produced both the roughly 130 validation repertoires and the 666 repertoires of the first cohort. The study aimed to test whether cataloging public T cell receptors could reveal signatures of past pathogen exposure. Along with the approximately 620-subject first cohort, a separate validation cohort of over 90 different subjects was used. High-throughput TCR immunosequencing, statistical association of individual TCRs with disease status, and machine learning were combined to predict cytomegalovirus infection status.

The method was the immunoSEQ multiplex PCR assay. In the source study's methods: A statistical classification framework was developed to diagnose cytomegalovirus status using the catalog of TCR beta chain sequences. TCRdb took this table from immuneACCESS and kept in-frame rearrangements with V and J called. Such tables lack part of the clones; where checked against another copy, unresolved V genes explain under half of the gap, and the rest is unexplained. From that table come the V and J calls and clone size; the DNA was used to work out D and trimming. This sample lists under 75,000 clones; 80% to 95% were detected once. The ten largest clones represent roughly 5% of the sample. Points the paper makes about the study in general: All 110 or so repertoires were used to score co-occurrence in the validation cohort in a later analysis, because that analysis had no HLA typing for the cohort. While some public TCRs were present in many individuals, most TCR sequences turned up only very rarely across donors. It was suggested by the authors that the approach could potentially be generalized to other disease states and immunological phenotypes. A few of the identified cytomegalovirus-associated TCR beta chains were confirmed in vitro to be specific for cytomegalovirus antigens. In the study, about 150 TCR beta chains were listed as associated with cytomegalovirus. Cytomegalovirus status was reported to be diagnosed by the classifier with high specificity and sensitivity in both the original and validation cohorts. A later analysis found that TCRs clustered in the first cohort also tended to co-occur in the 120 or so validation repertoires, with approximately 93% of cluster scores above 0.

The donors belonged to the validation cohort of around 130 subjects, which was separate from the approximately 610-subject first cohort. In the case of this clone: Which antigen it targets is not known. Per-nucleotide qualities are absent, and no much larger clonotype sits a single base away.

The CDR3 covers 13 residues, taking in both the cysteine and the phenylalanine. Only the CDR3 region is kept as DNA, spanning 39 bases read in frame from base 1. Sequences SGHRS (CDR1) and YFSETQ (CDR2) are obtained from the germline V gene. Here V drops 4 bases and J drops 3 bases, and the junction holds 3 bases not matched to any gene. This TCR was recovered from a man between 18 and 35 years old in good health and CMV-seropositive. The rearrangement combines TRBV5-1 with TRBJ1-1; TRBD1 fits 7 bases in the junction. Sequencing was done on a sample of PBMCs. The CDR3 in this case is CASSDRVDTEAFF. The nucleotides are TGCGCCAGCAGCGACAGGGTAGACACTGAAGCTTTCTTT.